The 3 T cell receptor beta chains given below trace back to one sample, sequenced in a study of OX40 agonist ivuxolimab in advanced cancers. Produced via immunoSEQ multiplex PCR; TCRdb's table is partial and in-frame only. Of about 65,000 clones detected, roughly 90% appear once; the ten largest clones hold 0.85% to 1.2%. The specimen was CD4+ or CD8+ T cells sorted from blood, collected in a trial of the OX40 agonist ivuxolimab. All receptors come from an adult with an advanced solid tumor such as melanoma, head and neck, liver or kidney cancer.

This chain links TRBV19 with TRBJ1-5, with D uncertain. CDR3 length equals 14 residues. The V and J ends lost 3 bases and 7 bases respectively, with 13 bases between them. Germline V gene lookup returns CDR1 LNHDA and CDR2 SQIVND (reference sequence). CDR3 DNA: TGTGCCAGTAGTATCTCGACGACGAACCAGCCCCAGCATTTT. Protein product: CASSISTTNQPQHF.

This chain joins TRBV30 and TRBJ1-1; perhaps TRBD1 as D (5 bases). The V end was cut by 7 bases, the J end by 1 base, with 22 bases between. The CDR3 loop spans 16 amino acids. The V gene's germline CDR1 is GTSNPN and CDR2 SVGIG (reference sequence). The CDR3 bases are TGTGCCTCCCTCCCTGGGACCCGGGGAGGGAACACTGAAGCTTTCTTT. This codes for CASLPGTRGGNTEAFF.

This chain joins TRBV4-1 and TRBJ1-4; TRBD1 aligns across 8 bases. The germline V gene has CDR1 MGHRA and CDR2 YSYEKL. J lost 8 bases, V lost 4 bases, and 9 bases had no gene match. This CDR3 comprises 15 residues. The CDR3, as DNA: TGCGCCAGCAGCCCAGACAGGGGAGTCTACGAAAAACTGTTTTTT. Translated: CASSPDRGVYEKLFF.